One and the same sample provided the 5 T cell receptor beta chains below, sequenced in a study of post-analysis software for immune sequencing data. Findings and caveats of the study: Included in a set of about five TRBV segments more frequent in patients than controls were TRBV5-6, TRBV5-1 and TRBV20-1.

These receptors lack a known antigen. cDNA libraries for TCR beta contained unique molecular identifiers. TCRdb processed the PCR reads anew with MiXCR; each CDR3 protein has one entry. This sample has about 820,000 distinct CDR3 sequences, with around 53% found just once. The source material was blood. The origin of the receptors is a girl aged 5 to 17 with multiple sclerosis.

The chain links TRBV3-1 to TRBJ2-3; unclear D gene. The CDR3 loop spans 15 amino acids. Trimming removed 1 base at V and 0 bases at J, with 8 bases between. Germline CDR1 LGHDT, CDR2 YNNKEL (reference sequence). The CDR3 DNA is TGTGCCAGCAGCCAAGGTTTCCAGAGCACAGATACGCAGTATTTT. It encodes CASSQGFQSTDTQYF.

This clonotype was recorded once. The CDR3 sequence: CASSSVRVSYEQYF. CDR3 nucleotides: TGTGCCAGCAGCTCCGTCAGGGTATCCTACGAGCAGTACTTC. The chain links TRBV7-6 to TRBJ2-7; a possible D gene is TRBD1 (5 bases). This CDR3 region has 14 residues. The V gene lost 4 bases and the J gene lost 1 base, with 11 bases spanning the gap. Germline V gene data show CDR1 as SGHVS and CDR2 as FNYEAQ.

The CDR3 bases are TGCAGTGCGAGTCCCCGGGCGAACAATGAGCAGTTCTTC. Translating gives CSASPRANNEQFF. The chain combines TRBV20-1 with TRBJ2-1; D gene uncertain. V lost 6 bases and J 5 bases, leaving 14 bases between the germline ends. CDR1 DFQATT and CDR2 SNEGSKA come from the germline V gene (reference sequence). The CDR3 spans 13 residues.

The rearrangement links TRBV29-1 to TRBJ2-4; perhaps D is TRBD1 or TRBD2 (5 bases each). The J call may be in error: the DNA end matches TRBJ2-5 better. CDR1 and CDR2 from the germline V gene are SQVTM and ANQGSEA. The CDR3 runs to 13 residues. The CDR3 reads CSVVGGGLETQYF. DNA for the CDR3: TGCAGCGTTGTGGGTGGGGGATTAGAGACCCAGTACTTC.

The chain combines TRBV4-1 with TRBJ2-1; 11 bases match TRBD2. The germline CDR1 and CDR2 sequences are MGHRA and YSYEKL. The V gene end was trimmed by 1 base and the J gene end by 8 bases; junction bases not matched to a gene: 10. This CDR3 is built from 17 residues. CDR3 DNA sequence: TGCGCCAGCAGCCAAGCTTCGCGACTAGCGGGACTGGATGAGCAGTTCTTC. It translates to CASSQASRLAGLDEQFF.